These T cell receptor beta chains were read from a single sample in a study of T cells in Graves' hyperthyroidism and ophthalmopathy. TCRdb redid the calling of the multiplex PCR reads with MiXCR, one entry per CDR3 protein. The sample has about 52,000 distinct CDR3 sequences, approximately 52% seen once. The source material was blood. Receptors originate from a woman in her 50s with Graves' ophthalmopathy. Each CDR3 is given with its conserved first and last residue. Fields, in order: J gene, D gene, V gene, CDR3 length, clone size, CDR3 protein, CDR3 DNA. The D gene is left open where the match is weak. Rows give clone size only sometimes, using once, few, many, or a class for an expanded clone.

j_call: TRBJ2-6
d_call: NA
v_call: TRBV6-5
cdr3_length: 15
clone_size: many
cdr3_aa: CAVSAGNSGANVLTF
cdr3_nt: TGTGCCGTGTCGGCGGGGAACTCTGGGGCCAACGTCCTGACTTTC

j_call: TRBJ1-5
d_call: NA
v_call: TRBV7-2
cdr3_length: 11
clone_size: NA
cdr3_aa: CASSPVKAQHF
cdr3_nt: TGTGCCAGCAGCCCCGTGAAGGCCCAGCATTTT

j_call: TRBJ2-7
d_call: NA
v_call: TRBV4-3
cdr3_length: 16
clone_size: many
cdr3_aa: CASSQTLDRGGGEQYF
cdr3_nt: TGCGCCAGCAGCCAGACTCTGGACAGAGGAGGGGGGGAGCAGTACTTC

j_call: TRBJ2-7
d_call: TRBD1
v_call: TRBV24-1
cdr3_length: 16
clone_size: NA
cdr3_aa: CATSDFRDREGYEQYF
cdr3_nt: TGTGCCACCAGTGATTTCCGGGACAGGGAAGGGTACGAGCAGTACTTC

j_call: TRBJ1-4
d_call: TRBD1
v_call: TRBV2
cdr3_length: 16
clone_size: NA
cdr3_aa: CASSAPGQYDGEKLFF
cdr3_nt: TGTGCCAGCAGCGCACCGGGACAGTACGACGGGGAAAAACTGTTTTTT

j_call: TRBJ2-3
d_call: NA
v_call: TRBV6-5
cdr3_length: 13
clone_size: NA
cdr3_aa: CASSYDGTDTQYF
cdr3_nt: TGTGCCAGCAGTTACGACGGCACGGATACGCAGTATTTT

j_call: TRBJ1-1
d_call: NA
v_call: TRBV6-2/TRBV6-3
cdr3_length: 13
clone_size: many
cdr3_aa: CASSYTYRDEAFF
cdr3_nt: TGTGCCAGCAGTTACACCTACAGGGATGAAGCTTTCTTT

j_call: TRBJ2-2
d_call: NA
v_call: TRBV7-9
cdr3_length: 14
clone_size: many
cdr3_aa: CASSLGDGTGELFF
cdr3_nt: TGTGCCAGCAGCTTAGGGGACGGCACCGGGGAGCTGTTTTTT

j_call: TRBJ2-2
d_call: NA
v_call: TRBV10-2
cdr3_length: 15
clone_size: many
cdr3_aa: CASSDEEADPGELFF
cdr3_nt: TGCGCCAGCAGTGATGAGGAGGCCGACCCTGGGGAGCTGTTTTTT

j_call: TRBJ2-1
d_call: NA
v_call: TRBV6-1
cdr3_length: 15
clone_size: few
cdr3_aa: CASSLGVLSYNEQFF
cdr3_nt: TGTGCCAGCAGTCTGGGGGTTCTCTCCTACAATGAGCAGTTCTTC

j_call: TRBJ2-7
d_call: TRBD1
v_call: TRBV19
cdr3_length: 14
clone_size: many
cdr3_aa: CASSTWPGQREQCF
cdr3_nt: TGTGCCAGTAGTACATGGCCGGGACAGAGGGAGCAGTGCTTC

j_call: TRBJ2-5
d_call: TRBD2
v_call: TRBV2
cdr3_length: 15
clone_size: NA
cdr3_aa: CARVGPSGYQETQYF
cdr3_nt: TGTGCTAGAGTGGGTCCTAGCGGTTACCAAGAGACCCAGTACTTC

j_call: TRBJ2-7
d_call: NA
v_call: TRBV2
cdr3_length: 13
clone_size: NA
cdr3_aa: CASSQEAYNEQYF
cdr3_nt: TGTGCCAGCAGCCAAGAAGCTTACAATGAGCAGTACTTC

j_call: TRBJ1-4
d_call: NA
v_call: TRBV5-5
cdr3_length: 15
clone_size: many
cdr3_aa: CASSLVSTPGEKLFF
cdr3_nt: TGTGCCAGCAGCTTGGTGTCCACGCCCGGTGAAAAACTGTTTTTT

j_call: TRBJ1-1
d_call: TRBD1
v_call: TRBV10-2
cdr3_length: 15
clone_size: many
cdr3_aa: CASSESRTGITEAFF
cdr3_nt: TGCGCCAGCAGTGAGTCGAGGACAGGGATTACTGAAGCTTTCTTT

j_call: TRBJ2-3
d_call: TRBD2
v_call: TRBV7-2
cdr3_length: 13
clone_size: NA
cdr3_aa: CAARLAGTDTQYF
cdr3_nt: TGTGCCGCCCGACTAGCGGGAACAGATACGCAGTATTTT

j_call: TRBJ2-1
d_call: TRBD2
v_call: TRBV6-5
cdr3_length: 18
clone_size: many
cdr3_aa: CASSYSISGRGYYNEQFF
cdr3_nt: TGTGCCAGCAGTTACTCGATTAGCGGGAGGGGGTACTACAATGAGCAGTTCTTC

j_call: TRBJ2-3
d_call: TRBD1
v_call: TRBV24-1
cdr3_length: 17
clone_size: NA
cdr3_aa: CATSPLERDRGTDTQYF
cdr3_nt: TGTGCCACCAGCCCACTAGAGAGGGACAGGGGCACAGATACGCAGTATTTT

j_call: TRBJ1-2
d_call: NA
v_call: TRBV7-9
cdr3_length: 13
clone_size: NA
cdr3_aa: CASSLAGTYGYTF
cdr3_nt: TGTGCCAGCAGCTTGGCAGGGACCTATGGCTACACCTTC

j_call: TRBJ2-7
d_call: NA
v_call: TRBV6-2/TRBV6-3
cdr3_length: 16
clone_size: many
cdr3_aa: CARLSRGSGFSYEQYF
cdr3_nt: TGTGCCAGATTGAGTAGGGGATCCGGCTTCTCCTACGAGCAGTACTTC

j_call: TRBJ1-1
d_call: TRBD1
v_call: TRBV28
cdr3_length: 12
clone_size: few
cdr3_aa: CASSGTGNKAFF
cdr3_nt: TGTGCCAGCAGTGGGACAGGGAACAAAGCTTTCTTT

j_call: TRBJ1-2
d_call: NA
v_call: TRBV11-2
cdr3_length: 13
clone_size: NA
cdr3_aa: CASSLGAGYDYTF
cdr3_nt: TGTGCCAGCAGCTTAGGGGCTGGCTATGACTACACCTTC

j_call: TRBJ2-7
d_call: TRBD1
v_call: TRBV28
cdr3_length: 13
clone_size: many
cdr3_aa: CASSSDRADEQYF
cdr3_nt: TGTGCCAGCAGTTCCGACAGGGCAGACGAGCAGTACTTC

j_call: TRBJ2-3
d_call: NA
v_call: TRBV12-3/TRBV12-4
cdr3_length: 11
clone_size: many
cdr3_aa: CASRDSLTQYF
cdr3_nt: TGTGCCAGCAGGGACTCCCTTACGCAGTATTTT

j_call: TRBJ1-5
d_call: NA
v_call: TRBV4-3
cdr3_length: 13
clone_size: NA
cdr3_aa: CASSQVGNQPQHF
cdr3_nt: TGCGCCAGCAGCCAAGTGGGAAATCAGCCCCAGCATTTT

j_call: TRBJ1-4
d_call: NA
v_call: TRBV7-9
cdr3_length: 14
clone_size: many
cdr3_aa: CASSSPDWGEKLFF
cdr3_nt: TGTGCCAGCTCCTCTCCGGACTGGGGAGAAAAACTGTTTTTT

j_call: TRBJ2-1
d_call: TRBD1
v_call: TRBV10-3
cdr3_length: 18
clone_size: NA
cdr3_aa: CAISEPGQGASSYNEQFF
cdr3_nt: TGTGCCATCAGTGAGCCAGGACAGGGGGCCAGCTCCTACAATGAGCAGTTCTTC

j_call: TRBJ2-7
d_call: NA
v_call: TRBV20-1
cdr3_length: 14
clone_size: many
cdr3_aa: CSASIGPSGYERYF
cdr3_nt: TGCAGTGCTTCAATTGGACCCTCGGGCTACGAGCGGTACTTC

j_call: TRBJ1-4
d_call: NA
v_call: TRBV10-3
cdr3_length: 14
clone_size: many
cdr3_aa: CAISEGLGNEKLFF
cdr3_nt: TGTGCCATCAGTGAGGGACTCGGGAATGAAAAACTGTTTTTT

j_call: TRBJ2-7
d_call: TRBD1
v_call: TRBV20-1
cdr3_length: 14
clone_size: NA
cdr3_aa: CSAPRTGLSYKQYF
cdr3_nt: TGCAGTGCCCCCCGGACAGGGCTCTCCTACAAGCAGTACTTC

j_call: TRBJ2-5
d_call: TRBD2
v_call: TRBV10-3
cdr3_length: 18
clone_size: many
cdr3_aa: CAISATPRGTLAGETQYF
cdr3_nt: TGTGCCATCAGTGCCACTCCACGGGGGACTCTAGCGGGAGAGACCCAGTACTTC

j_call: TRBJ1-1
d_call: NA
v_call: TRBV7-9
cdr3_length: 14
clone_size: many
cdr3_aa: CASSHPGRPIEAFF
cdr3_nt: TGTGCCAGCAGCCACCCGGGACGGCCAATTGAAGCTTTCTTT

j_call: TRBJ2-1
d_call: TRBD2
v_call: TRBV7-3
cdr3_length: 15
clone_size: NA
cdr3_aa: CASVSGTSVYNEQFF
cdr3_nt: TGTGCCAGCGTTTCCGGGACTAGCGTCTACAATGAGCAGTTCTTC

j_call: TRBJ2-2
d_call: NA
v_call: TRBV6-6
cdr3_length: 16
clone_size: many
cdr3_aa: CASSYSNVVNTGELFF
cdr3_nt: TGTGCCAGCAGTTACTCGAACGTGGTTAACACCGGGGAGCTGTTTTTT

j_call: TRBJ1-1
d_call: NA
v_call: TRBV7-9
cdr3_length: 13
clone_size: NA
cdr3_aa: CASSLVANTEAFF
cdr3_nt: TGTGCCAGCAGCTTAGTAGCGAACACTGAAGCTTTCTTT

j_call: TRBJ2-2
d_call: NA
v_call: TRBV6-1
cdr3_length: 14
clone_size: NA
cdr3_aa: CASSQDGNTGELFF
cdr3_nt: TGTGCCAGCTCTCAGGACGGGAACACTGGGGAGCTGTTTTTT

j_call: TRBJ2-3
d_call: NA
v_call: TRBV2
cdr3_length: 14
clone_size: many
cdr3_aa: CASSEARSTDTQYF
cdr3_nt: TGTGCCAGCAGTGAAGCGCGTAGCACAGATACGCAGTATTTT

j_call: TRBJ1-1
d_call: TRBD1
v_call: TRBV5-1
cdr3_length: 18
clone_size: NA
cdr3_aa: CASSSTGNLAGAYSEAFF
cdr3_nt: TGCGCCAGCAGCTCGACAGGGAATTTGGCCGGGGCATATTCGGAAGCTTTCTTT

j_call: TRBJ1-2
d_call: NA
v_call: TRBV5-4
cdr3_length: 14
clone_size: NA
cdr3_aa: CASTNSGQPQGYTF
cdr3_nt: TGTGCCAGCACCAACTCGGGCCAGCCCCAGGGCTACACCTTC

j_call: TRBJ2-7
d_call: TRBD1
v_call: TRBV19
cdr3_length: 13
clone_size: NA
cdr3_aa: CASRGQGGYEQYF
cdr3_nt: TGTGCCAGTAGAGGACAGGGGGGGTACGAGCAGTACTTC

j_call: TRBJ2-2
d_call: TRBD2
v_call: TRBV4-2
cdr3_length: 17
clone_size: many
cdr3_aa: CASSTGLAGGPIGELFF
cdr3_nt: TGTGCCAGCAGCACGGGACTAGCGGGGGGCCCGATCGGGGAGCTGTTTTTT

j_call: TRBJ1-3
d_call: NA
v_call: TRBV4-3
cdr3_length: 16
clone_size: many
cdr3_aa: CASSQSPGSSGNTIYF
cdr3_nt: TGCGCCAGCAGCCAATCTCCGGGGTCCTCTGGAAACACCATATATTTT

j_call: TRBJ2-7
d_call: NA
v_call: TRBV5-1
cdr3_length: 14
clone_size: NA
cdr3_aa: CASSPVTANYEQYF
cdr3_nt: TGCGCCAGCAGTCCGGTGACGGCCAATTACGAGCAGTACTTC

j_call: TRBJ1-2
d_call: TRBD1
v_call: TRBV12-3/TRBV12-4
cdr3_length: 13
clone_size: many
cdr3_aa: CASSGGTGDGYTF
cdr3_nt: TGTGCCAGCAGTGGGGGGACAGGGGACGGCTACACCTTC

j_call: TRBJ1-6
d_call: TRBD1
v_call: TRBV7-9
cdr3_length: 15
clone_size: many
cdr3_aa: CASSLFTGGDSPLHF
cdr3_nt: TGTGCCAGCAGCTTATTTACAGGGGGCGATTCACCCCTCCACTTT

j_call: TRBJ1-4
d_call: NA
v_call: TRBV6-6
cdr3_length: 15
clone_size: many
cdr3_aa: CASRSQGRTNEKLFF
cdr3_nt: TGTGCCAGCAGATCCCAGGGTAGGACTAATGAAAAACTGTTTTTT

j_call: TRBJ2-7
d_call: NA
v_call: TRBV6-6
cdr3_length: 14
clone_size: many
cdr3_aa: CASRNRDGSYEQYF
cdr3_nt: TGTGCCAGCAGGAACAGGGACGGCTCCTACGAGCAGTACTTC

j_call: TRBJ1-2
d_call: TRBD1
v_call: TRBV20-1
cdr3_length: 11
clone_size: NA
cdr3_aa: CSAGTDYGYTF
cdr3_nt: TGCAGTGCTGGGACAGACTATGGCTACACCTTC

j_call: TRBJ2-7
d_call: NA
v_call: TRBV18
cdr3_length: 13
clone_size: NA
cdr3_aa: CASSPSRDNEQHF
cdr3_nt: TGTGCCAGCTCACCAAGCCGGGATAACGAGCAGCACTTC

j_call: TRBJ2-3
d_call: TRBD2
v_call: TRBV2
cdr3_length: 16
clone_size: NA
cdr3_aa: CASSEDGGGASDTQYF
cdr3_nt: TGTGCCAGCAGTGAAGACGGCGGGGGGGCCTCAGATACGCAGTATTTT

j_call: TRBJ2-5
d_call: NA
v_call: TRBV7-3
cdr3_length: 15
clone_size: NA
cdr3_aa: CASRRDGRAGETQYF
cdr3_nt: TGTGCCAGTCGTAGGGACGGGCGAGCGGGAGAGACCCAGTACTTC

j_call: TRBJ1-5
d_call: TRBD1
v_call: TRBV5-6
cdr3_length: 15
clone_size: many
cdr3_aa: CASSWTGAGNQPQHF
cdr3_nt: TGTGCCAGCAGCTGGACAGGGGCTGGCAATCAGCCCCAGCATTTT

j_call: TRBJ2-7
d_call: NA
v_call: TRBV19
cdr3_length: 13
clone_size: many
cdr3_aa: CASSIERGPEQYF
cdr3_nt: TGTGCCAGTAGTATAGAAAGGGGACCCGAGCAGTACTTC